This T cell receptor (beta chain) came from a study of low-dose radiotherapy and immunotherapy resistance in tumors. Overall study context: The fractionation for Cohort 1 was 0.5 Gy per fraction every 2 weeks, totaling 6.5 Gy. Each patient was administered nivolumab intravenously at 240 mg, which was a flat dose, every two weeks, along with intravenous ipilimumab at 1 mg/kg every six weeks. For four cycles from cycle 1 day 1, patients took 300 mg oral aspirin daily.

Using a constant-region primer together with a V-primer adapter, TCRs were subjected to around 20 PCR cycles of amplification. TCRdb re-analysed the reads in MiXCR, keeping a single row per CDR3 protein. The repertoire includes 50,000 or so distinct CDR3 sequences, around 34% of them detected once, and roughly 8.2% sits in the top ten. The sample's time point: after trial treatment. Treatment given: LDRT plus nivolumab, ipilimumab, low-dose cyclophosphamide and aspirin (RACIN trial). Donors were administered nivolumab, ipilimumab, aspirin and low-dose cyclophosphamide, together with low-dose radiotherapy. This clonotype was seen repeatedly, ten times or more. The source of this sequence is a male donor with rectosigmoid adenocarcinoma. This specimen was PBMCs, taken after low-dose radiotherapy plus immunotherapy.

CDR3 region: CASSTGPGGSKQPQHF. The CDR3 nucleotides are TGTGCCAGCAGCACGGGACCGGGTGGATCAAAGCAGCCCCAGCATTTT. The rearrangement links TRBV5-5 to TRBJ1-5; possibly TRBD1 for D (5 bases). Germline V lookup: CDR1 SGHKS, CDR2 YYEKEE (reference sequence). Trimming left V 4 bases short and J 7 bases short, with 21 bases between. CDR3 length: 16 residues.